The sequence of this T cell receptor beta chain was determined in a study of T-cell memory formation after mild COVID-19. General study results and limits: Contracting clones localized mainly to CM and EM when CD4+ and mainly to EMRA when CD8+.

Concerning this clonotype: Its specificity is unknown.

TCRdb re-called the 5' RACE reads with MiXCR, one entry per CDR3 protein. The repertoire holds 450,000 to 650,000 distinct CDR3 sequences, about a fifth seen once, with 9.5% to 15% in the top ten. Germline V lookup: CDR1 SGHVS, CDR2 FNYEAQ. This CDR3 spans 21 amino acids. J lost 5 bases, V lost 2 bases, and 21 bases had no gene match. Sequencing was performed on PBMCs or a T cell subset sorted from them (not recorded which). The V call is TRBV7-6, the J call TRBJ2-1, with TRBD2 matching over 10 bases. The sequence was collected from an adult woman who had mild COVID-19 (a few samples of this study predate the infection). Cell type and time point are not known. CDR3 amino acids: CASSLKAALPSGRAPDNEQFF. DNA for the CDR3: TGTGCCAGCAGCTTAAAAGCCGCGCTGCCCAGCGGGAGGGCCCCTGACAATGAGCAGTTCTTC. Looking up the rest from reference TRBV7-6 and TRBJ2-1 gives the full variable domain: GAGVSQSPRYKVTKRGQDVALRCDPISGHVSLYWYRQALGQGPEFLTYFNYEAQQDKSGLPNDRFSAERPEGSISTLTIQRTEQRDSAMYRCASSLKAALPSGRAPDNEQFFGPGTRLTVL.